The 18 T cell receptor beta chains reported below all come from one sample, sequenced in a study of T cells after posttransplantation cyclophosphamide. Using immunoSEQ multiplex PCR, the repertoire was profiled, and TCRdb retains in-frame clones only, with some absent. The table lists over 20,000 clones, approximately 83% of them singletons. Control samples came 1 year after myeloablative marrow transplants with methotrexate plus calcineurin inhibitor. The input for sequencing was PBMCs, taken about 400 days after allogeneic stem cell transplant with calcineurin inhibitor and methotrexate. The receptors derive from a female patient in her thirties or forties who received an allogeneic stem cell transplant from an unrelated donor, was CMV-positive, and had acute and chronic GVHD. Some T cells may possibly be graft donor cells.

This clone was observed a single time. V gene TRBV2 combines with J gene TRBJ1-5; possibly TRBD1 for D (6 bases). In germline, CDR1 is SNHLY, CDR2 FYNNEI. The CDR3 consists of 15 residues. The V end lost 2 bases, the J end lost 2 bases, and 10 bases lay between the germline ends. In DNA form, the CDR3 reads TGTGCCAGCAGTGAAAGGGGGGGGCGCAATCAGCCCCAGCATTTT. Encoded protein: CASSERGGRNQPQHF.

V is TRBV25-1 and J is TRBJ2-3; tentatively, D is TRBD1 (6 bases). The length of the CDR3 is 15 residues. Trimming stripped 1 base from V and 4 bases from J, with 12 bases between. Looked up from germline, CDR1 is MGHDK and CDR2 is SYGVNS. The DNA of the CDR3 is TGTGCCAGCAGTGAATTATACAGGGTGTCAGATACGCAGTATTTT. It translates to CASSELYRVSDTQYF.

For the CDR3, the DNA is TGCAGTGCTACTAGGGGTAAGGAGCAGTTCTTC. It specifies CSATRGKEQFF. V usage is TRBV20-1 and J usage is TRBJ2-1; the D gene is possibly TRBD1 (5 bases). The germline V gene has CDR1 DFQATT and CDR2 SNEGSKA (reference sequence). The CDR3 extends over 11 amino acids. V was clipped by 4 bases and J by 10 bases, with 11 bases between them.

The chain joins TRBV18 to TRBJ1-1, with D perhaps TRBD1 (6 bases). The CDR3 runs to 17 residues. Per germline, CDR1 KGHSH and CDR2 LQKENI. Trimming left V 2 bases short and J 5 bases short, with 21 bases between. For the CDR3, the DNA is TGTGCCAGCTCACCAACCGGGCCAGGGGAATGGGAAACTGAAGCTTTCTTT. It yields the protein CASSPTGPGEWETEAFF.

By sample share, this clone is medium-sized (0.01 to 0.1%). Here the CDR3 DNA reads TGTGCCAGCAGCTCCGGGACAGGGGTAAGTAACTATGGCTACACCTTC. The encoded protein is CASSSGTGVSNYGYTF. The chain is built from TRBV7-9 and TRBJ1-2, with TRBD1 matching 10 bases. CDR3 length equals 16 residues. Per germline, CDR1 SEHNR and CDR2 FQNEAQ (reference sequence). J gave up 1 base and V 4 bases, and 6 bases lay outside the gene matches.

This chain uses TRBV4-3 with TRBJ2-3, with D unclear. There are 15 residues in the CDR3. CDR1 is LGHNA, CDR2 YSLEER, per germline. V lost 0 bases, J lost 9 bases, and 16 bases lay in between. The CDR3 nucleotides are TGCGCCAGCAGCCAAGATGTCAGGTTCCTCGTCACGCAGTATTTT. This gives the protein CASSQDVRFLVTQYF.

The chain combines TRBV5-4 with TRBJ2-6; no clear D. Germline CDR1 reads SGHNT; CDR2 reads YYREEE (reference sequence). The V and J ends lost 1 base and 2 bases respectively, with 10 bases between them. CDR3 length equals 16 residues. The DNA for the CDR3 is TGTGCCAGCAGCTTGAATTGGGCGACTGGGGCCAACGTCCTGACTTTC. Translated, it gives CASSLNWATGANVLTF.

The rearrangement links TRBV19 to TRBJ2-5; 10 positions agree with TRBD1. Trimming took 4 bases from V and 4 from J; bases not matched to a gene: 6. Germline V gene data show CDR1 as LNHDA and CDR2 as SQIVND (reference sequence). There are 15 residues in the CDR3. CDR3 nucleotides: TGTGCCAGTAGTACGCCTAGGACAGGGGGAGAGACCCAGTACTTC. Translated, it gives CASSTPRTGGETQYF.

This clone was detected once. V gene TRBV20-1 combines with J gene TRBJ2-1; D might be TRBD1 (6 bases). The germline gives CDR1 DFQATT, CDR2 SNEGSKA (reference sequence). V was trimmed by 4 bases and J by 9 bases, leaving 7 bases between them. CDR3 size: 10 residues. CDR3 bases: TGCAGTGCTACCAGGGGTGAGCAGTTCTTC. Amino acids: CSATRGEQFF.

The rearrangement uses TRBV9 and TRBJ1-2; D is unclear. Germline V gene data show CDR1 as SGDLS and CDR2 as YYNGEE. The V end was cut by 3 bases, the J end by 8 bases, with 14 bases between. The CDR3 has 13 residues. The CDR3 DNA is TGTGCCAGCAGCGCCTCCGACAACTGGGGCTACACCTTC. This sequence encodes CASSASDNWGYTF.

The chain carries TRBV20-1 and TRBJ1-1; no clear D gene. This CDR3 spans 8 amino acids. CDR1 is DFQATT and CDR2 is SNEGSKA in the germline V gene (reference sequence). The CDR3 nucleotides read TGCAGCACCGGGGAAGCTTTCTTT. Protein sequence: CSTGEAFF.

The chain employs TRBV6-1 and TRBJ2-5; tentatively, D is TRBD1 or TRBD2 (5 bases each). The end of the DNA aligns better with TRBJ2-7, so the J call may be wrong. CDR1 is MNHNS and CDR2 is SASEGT in the germline V gene. The CDR3 runs 13 residues. Written as DNA, the CDR3 is TGTGCCAGCAATGAGGGGCTCTCCTACGAGCAGTACTTC. It yields the protein CASNEGLSYEQYF.

The rearrangement joins TRBV6-5 to TRBJ2-7; D may be TRBD1 (6 bases). Germline V gene sequence: CDR1 MNHEY, CDR2 SVGAGI. This CDR3 contains 14 residues. Deletions cut 6 bases from V and 6 bases from J, with 18 bases between. The CDR3 loop is CASSITDLGAEQYF. The DNA of the CDR3 is TGTGCCAGCAGCATTACCGACTTGGGGGCCGAGCAGTACTTC.

This chain joins TRBV5-4 and TRBJ1-2; 9 bases are shared with TRBD1. CDR1 SGHNT and CDR2 YYREEE come from the germline V gene (reference sequence). V lost 0 bases, J lost 6 bases, and 3 bases stayed unmatched. CDR3 length: 14 residues. This CDR3 is CASSLDRGRDGYTF. The CDR3 region has the DNA TGTGCCAGCAGCTTGGACAGGGGGCGCGATGGCTACACCTTC.

The V gene is TRBV28, the J gene TRBJ2-2; D may be TRBD1 (6 bases). Trimming stripped 5 bases from V and 8 bases from J, with 15 bases between. The CDR3 spans 14 residues. CDR1 and CDR2 from the germline V gene are MDHEN and SYDVKM. CDR3 coding DNA: TGTGCCAGCAGTCTTTCGGACAGAGGAGGGGAGCTGTTTTTT. This codes for CASSLSDRGGELFF.

The chain couples TRBV4-1 to TRBJ1-4; perhaps TRBD1 as D (5 bases). Germline V gene sequence: CDR1 MGHRA, CDR2 YSYEKL. The V end was cut by 8 bases, the J end by 0 bases, with 7 bases between. This CDR3 spans 13 amino acids. CDR3 loop: CASCRATNEKLFF. The CDR3 region has the DNA TGCGCCAGCTGCAGGGCAACTAATGAAAAACTGTTTTTT.

The chain recombines TRBV10-1 with TRBJ1-4, with D possibly matching TRBD1 (6 bases). CDR3 length equals 13 residues. Germline V gene data show CDR1 as WNHNN and CDR2 as SYGVQD (reference sequence). V was clipped by 6 bases and J by 5 bases, with 10 bases between them. The DNA for the CDR3 is TGCGCCAGCAGCGGACAGCGGAATGAAAAACTGTTTTTT. Translated, it gives CASSGQRNEKLFF.

The rearrangement links TRBV7-2 to TRBJ2-5; maybe TRBD2 (5 bases). Matching the DNA end better, TRBJ2-7 makes the J call doubtful. The CDR3 runs to 15 residues. Germline V gives CDR1 SGHTA, CDR2 FQGNSA. CDR3 amino acids: CASSLGAGNSYEQYF. The CDR3 DNA follows: TGTGCCAGCAGCTTAGGGGCCGGGAACTCCTACGAGCAGTACTTC.